This entry features one T cell receptor beta chain sequence. This entry belongs to a study of response to subunit inactivated influenza vaccine. TCRdb fed the RT-PCR reads into MiXCR, producing one record per CDR3 protein. The table lists under 200,000 distinct CDR3 sequences, 10% to 15% of them singletons, with approximately 30% in the top ten. CDR1 is SGDLS, CDR2 YYNGEE, per germline. The CDR3 loop spans 14 amino acids. The V gene lost 4 bases and the J gene lost 6 bases, with 16 bases spanning the gap. This same sample was also part of a study on T cells expressing NK-cell markers. From that study: TCR beta libraries carry UMIs added by 5'RACE template switching. It was still unclear whether expanded NKG2C+ T cell clones were HCMV specific.

The specimen comprised CD8+ T cells sorted from PBMCs, sampled 11 to 12 days after vaccination. The sequence derives from a man in his fifties who received an inactivated influenza vaccine. The rearrangement links TRBV9 to TRBJ1-1, with TRBD1 as a possible D gene (6 bases). In nucleotides, the CDR3 is TGTGCCAGCAGCATCACAGGGTTGGACGCTGAAGCTTTCTTT. This sequence encodes CASSITGLDAEAFF.